Given below is one T cell receptor beta chain in context. The data were obtained in a study of T cell repertoires in aging, cancer and after chemotherapy. Peripheral blood genomic DNA, not sorted cells or RNA, was the template. A mixed TRB-A/B primer pool amplified rearranged TRB by multiplex touch-down PCR. Via MiXCR, TCRdb re-called the multiplex PCR reads, giving one row per CDR3 protein. Altogether a few thousand distinct CDR3 sequences are present, roughly 27% being singletons, with the ten largest covering around 17%. The CDR3 extends over 12 amino acids. V was trimmed by 5 bases and J by 3 bases, leaving 11 bases between them. CDR1 and CDR2 from the germline V gene are DFQATT and SNEGSKA (reference sequence).

Sequencing was done on a sample of blood. The receptor was isolated from a human donor with a solid tumor. This chain connects TRBV20-1 to TRBJ2-7; D is unresolved. CDR3 DNA sequence: TGCAGTGCTGTCCCGAGATACTACGAGCAGTACGTC. Protein sequence: CSAVPRYYEQYV.